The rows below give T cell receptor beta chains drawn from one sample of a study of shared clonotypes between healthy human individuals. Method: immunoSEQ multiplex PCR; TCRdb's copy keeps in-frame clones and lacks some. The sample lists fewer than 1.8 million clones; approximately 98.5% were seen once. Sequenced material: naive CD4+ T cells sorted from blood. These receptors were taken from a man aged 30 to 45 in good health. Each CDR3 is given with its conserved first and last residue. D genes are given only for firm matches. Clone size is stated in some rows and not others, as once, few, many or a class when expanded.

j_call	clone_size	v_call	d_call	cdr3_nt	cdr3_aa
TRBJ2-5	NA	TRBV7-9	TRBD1	TGTGCCAGCAGCTTAATATCGGGACAGTTAGAGACCCAGTACTTC	CASSLISGQLETQYF
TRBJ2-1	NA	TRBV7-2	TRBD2	TGTGCCAGCAGCTTAAGGGGGACTAGCCGCAATGAGCAGTTCTTC	CASSLRGTSRNEQFF
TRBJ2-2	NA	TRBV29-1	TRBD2	TGCAGCGGCTTGGGAAGCGGGAGTCGAACCGGGGAGCTGTTTTTT	CSGLGSGSRTGELFF
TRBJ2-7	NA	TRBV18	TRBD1	TGTGCCAGCTCACCTCTGGACAGGGGGGACGAGCAGTACTTC	CASSPLDRGDEQYF
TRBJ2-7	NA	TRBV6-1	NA	TGTGCCAGCAGTGACGCGGGTGGGGCCTACGAGCAGTACTTC	CASSDAGGAYEQYF
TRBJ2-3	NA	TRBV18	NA	TGTGCCAGCTCACCTAGCTCGCGGGGTAACACAGATACGCAGTATTTT	CASSPSSRGNTDTQYF
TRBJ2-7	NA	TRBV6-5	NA	TGTGCCAGCAGTCAACGGAGGGATCACTCCTACGAGCAGTACTTC	CASSQRRDHSYEQYF
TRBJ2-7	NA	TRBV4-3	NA	TGCGCCAGCAGCCAAGAACTACTACTGATGGACGAGCAGTACTTC	CASSQELLLMDEQYF
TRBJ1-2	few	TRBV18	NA	TGTGCCAGCTCACCAACCCTGGGGGAGTCCTATGGCTACACCTTC	CASSPTLGESYGYTF
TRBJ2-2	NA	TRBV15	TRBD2	TGTGCCACCAGCAGAGATCGGGGACTACTAAACACCGGGGAGCTGTTTTTT	CATSRDRGLLNTGELFF
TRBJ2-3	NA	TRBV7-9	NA	TGTGCCAGCAGCTCCCTGCTTCCGGGGGCAGATACGCAGTATTTT	CASSSLLPGADTQYF
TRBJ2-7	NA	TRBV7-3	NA	TGTGCCAGCAGCTTGGGGCCGACTAGTAATTACGAGCAGTACTTC	CASSLGPTSNYEQYF
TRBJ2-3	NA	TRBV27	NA	TGTGCCAGCAGTTTATTCAGGGAAGCTACGCAGTATTTT	CASSLFREATQYF
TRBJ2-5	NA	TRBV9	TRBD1	TGTGCCAGCAGCGCCGGACAGGGGGGGATGGAGACCCAGTACTTC	CASSAGQGGMETQYF
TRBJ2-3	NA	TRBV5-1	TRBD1	TGCGCCAGCAGCACCTCGGGACAGTCAGATACGCAGTATTTT	CASSTSGQSDTQYF
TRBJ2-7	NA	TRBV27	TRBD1	TGTGCCAGCAGTGCTACAGGGGCCTACGAGCAGTACTTC	CASSATGAYEQYF
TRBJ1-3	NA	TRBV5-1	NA	TGCGCCAGCATGATGGATTCTGGAAACACCATATATTTT	CASMMDSGNTIYF
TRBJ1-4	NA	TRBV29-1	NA	TGCAGCGTTGCGACAGCTAATGAAAAACTGTTTTTT	CSVATANEKLFF
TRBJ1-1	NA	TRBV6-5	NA	TGTGCCAGCAGTTACACCGCTCCGGGAATCTCTGAAGCTTTCTTT	CASSYTAPGISEAFF
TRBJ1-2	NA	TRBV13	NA	TGTGCCAGCTCCGAGGGCTATGGCTACACCTTC	CASSEGYGYTF
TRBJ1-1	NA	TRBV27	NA	TGTGCCAGCAGTTTACACGGTAACACTGAAGCTTTCTTT	CASSLHGNTEAFF
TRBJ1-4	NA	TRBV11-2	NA	TGTGCCAGCAGAGCCGGGCTGCGGGATGAAAAACTGTTTTTT	CASRAGLRDEKLFF
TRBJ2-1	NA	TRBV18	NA	TGTGCCAGCTCACCCGGGGGTTACAATGAGCAGTTCTTC	CASSPGGYNEQFF
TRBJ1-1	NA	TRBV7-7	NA	TGTGCTAGCAGCTTACGACGGAACACTGAAGCTTTCTTT	CASSLRRNTEAFF
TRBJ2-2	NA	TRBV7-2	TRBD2	TGTGCCAGCAGCCCGCCGGGACTAGCGGGAACCGGGGAGCTGTTTTTT	CASSPPGLAGTGELFF
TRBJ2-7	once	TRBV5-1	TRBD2	TGCGCCAGCAGCCCGGGGGGGACACGGTCCTACGAGCAGTACTTC	CASSPGGTRSYEQYF
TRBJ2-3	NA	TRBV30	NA	TGTGCCTGGAGGAGTAACTCACCGCAGTATTTT	CAWRSNSPQYF
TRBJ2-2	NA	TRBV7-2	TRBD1	TGTGCCAGCAGGGGACAGGTCCCCGGGGAGCTGTTTTTT	CASRGQVPGELFF
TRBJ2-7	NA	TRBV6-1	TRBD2	TGTGCCAGCAGTGAAGCTCTAGCGGGAGTTTTAGAGCAGTACTTC	CASSEALAGVLEQYF
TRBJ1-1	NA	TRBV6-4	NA	TGTGCCAGCAGTGTTCAGTGGAACACTGAAGCTTTCTTT	CASSVQWNTEAFF
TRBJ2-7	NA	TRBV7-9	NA	TGTGCCAGCAGCTCAGATGCGGTAGCCAACCCCTACGAGCAGTACTTC	CASSSDAVANPYEQYF
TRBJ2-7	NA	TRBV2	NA	TGTGCCAGCGGTGGACACATGGCGGGCCAAGAGCAGTACTTC	CASGGHMAGQEQYF
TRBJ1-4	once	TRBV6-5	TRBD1	TGTGCCAGCAGTTACAGGGGGACAGGGGTCGAAAAACTGTTTTTT	CASSYRGTGVEKLFF
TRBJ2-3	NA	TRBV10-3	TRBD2	TGTGCCATCACTCCGGGACTAGCAACAGATACGCAGTATTTT	CAITPGLATDTQYF
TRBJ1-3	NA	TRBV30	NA	TGTGCCTGGAGTGTCAGGAAAGCTGGAAACACCATATATTTT	CAWSVRKAGNTIYF
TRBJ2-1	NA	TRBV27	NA	TGTGCCAGCAGTTTAAGGCAGGTGATATACAATGAGCAGTTCTTC	CASSLRQVIYNEQFF
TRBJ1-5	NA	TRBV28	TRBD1	TGTGCCAGCAGTTCCTGGACAGGGAGGGGTAATCAGCCCCAGCATTTT	CASSSWTGRGNQPQHF
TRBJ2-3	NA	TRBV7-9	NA	TGTGCCAGCAGCTTTGGGGCAGAAGCCACAGATACGCAGTATTTT	CASSFGAEATDTQYF
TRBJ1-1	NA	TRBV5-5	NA	TGTGCCAGCAGCTTGCGGGGGGCGGTCTTGAACACTGAAGCTTTCTTT	CASSLRGAVLNTEAFF
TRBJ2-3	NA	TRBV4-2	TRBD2	TGTGCCAGCAGCCGGGGACTAGCGGGCACAGATACGCAGTATTTT	CASSRGLAGTDTQYF
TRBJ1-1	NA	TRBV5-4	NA	TGTGCCAGCAGCTTGGAGGGTTTTCTAACTGAAGCTTTCTTT	CASSLEGFLTEAFF
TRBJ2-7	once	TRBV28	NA	TGTGCCAGCAGTTTAGGGCAGGTCTCCTACGAGCAGTACTTC	CASSLGQVSYEQYF
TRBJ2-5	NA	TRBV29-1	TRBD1	TGCAGCGCCAAGACAGGGGAAGAGACCCAGTACTTC	CSAKTGEETQYF
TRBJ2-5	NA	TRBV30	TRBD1	TGTGCCTGGAGTGGACAGGGTCAAGAGACCCAGTACTTC	CAWSGQGQETQYF
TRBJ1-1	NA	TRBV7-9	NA	TGTGCCAGCAGCTTAGGGTCCGGGGCGAACACTGAAGCTTTCTTT	CASSLGSGANTEAFF
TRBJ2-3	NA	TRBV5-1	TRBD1	TGCGCCAGCAGCTTGGTCGGAGCAGGGGGCACGCAGTATTTT	CASSLVGAGGTQYF
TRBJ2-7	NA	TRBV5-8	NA	TGTGCCAGCAGCACAAGTTACAGCGAGCAGTACTTC	CASSTSYSEQYF
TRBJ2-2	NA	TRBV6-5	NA	TGTGCCAGCAGTTACCGCCCGTTCGGGGAGCTGTTTTTT	CASSYRPFGELFF
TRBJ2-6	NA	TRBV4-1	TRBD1	TGCGCCAGCAGCCAAGATCCGGACAGGGGACAAATCAACGTCCTGACTTTC	CASSQDPDRGQINVLTF
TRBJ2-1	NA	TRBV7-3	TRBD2	TGTGCCAGCAGCAGACTAGCGGGAGTTGGCTACAATGAGCAGTTCTTC	CASSRLAGVGYNEQFF
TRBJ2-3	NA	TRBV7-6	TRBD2	TGTGCCAGCAGCCTAACTAGCGGGGGGGATACGCAGTATTTT	CASSLTSGGDTQYF
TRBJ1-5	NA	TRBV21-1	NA	TGTGCCAGCAGCAAGGGGACTCAGCCCCAGCATTTT	CASSKGTQPQHF
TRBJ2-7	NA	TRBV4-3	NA	TGCGCCAGCCCCGAGACAGGAGTCGAGCAGTACTTC	CASPETGVEQYF
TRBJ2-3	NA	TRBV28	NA	TGTGCCAGCACAGCCTCCAGGGGAGGTAGCACAGATACGCAGTATTTT	CASTASRGGSTDTQYF
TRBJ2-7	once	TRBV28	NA	TGTGCCAGCAGTCCTACCGTATCCTACGAGCAGTACTTC	CASSPTVSYEQYF
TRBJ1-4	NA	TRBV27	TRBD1	TGTGCCAGCAGTTTACGCAGGGGGGGAGATGAAAAACTGTTTTTT	CASSLRRGGDEKLFF
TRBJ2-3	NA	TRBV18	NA	TGTGCCAGCTCACCACCGTTCGTTGGCTTGAACACAGATACGCAGTATTTT	CASSPPFVGLNTDTQYF
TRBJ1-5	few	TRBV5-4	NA	TGTGCCAGCAGCTTGGGCGGTGGCAATCAGCCCCAGCATTTT	CASSLGGGNQPQHF
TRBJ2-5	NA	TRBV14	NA	TGTGCCAGCAGCCAAGGACTACGGGAGACCCAGTACTTC	CASSQGLRETQYF